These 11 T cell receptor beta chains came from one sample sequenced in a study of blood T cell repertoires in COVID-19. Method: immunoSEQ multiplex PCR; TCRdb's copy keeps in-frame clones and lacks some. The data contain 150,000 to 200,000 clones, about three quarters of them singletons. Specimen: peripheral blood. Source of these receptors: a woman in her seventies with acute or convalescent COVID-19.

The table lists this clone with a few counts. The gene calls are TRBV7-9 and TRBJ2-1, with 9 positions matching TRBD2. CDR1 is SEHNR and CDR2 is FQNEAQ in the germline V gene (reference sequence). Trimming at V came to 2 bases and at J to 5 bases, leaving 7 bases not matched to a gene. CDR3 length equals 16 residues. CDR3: CASSLLGTSPHNEQFF. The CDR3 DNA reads TGTGCCAGCAGCTTACTCGGGACTAGCCCCCACAATGAGCAGTTCTTC. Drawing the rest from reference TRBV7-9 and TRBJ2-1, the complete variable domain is DTGVSQNPRHKITKRGQNVTFRCDPISEHNRLYWYRQTLGQGPEFLTYFQNEAQLEKSRLLSDRFSAERPKGSFSTLEIQRTEQGDSAMYLCASSLLGTSPHNEQFFGPGTRLTVL.

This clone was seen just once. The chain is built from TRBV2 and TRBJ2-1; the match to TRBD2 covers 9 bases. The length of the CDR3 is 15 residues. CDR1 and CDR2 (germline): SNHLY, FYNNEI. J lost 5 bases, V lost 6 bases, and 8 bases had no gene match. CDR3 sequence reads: CASSQRLAANNEQFF. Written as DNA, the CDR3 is TGTGCCAGCAGCCAAAGACTAGCGGCCAACAATGAGCAGTTCTTC.

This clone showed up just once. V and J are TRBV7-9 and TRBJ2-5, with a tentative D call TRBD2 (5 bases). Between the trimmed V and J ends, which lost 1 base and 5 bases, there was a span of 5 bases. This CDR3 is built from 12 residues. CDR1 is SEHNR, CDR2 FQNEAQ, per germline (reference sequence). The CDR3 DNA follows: TGTGCCAGCAGCTTAGAGCGGGAGACCCAGTACTTC. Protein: CASSLERETQYF.

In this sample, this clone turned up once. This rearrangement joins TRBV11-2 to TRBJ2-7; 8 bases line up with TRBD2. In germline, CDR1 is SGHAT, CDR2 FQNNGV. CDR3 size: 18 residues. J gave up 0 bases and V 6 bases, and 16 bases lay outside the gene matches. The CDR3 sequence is CASRGVKSGGRSSYEQYF. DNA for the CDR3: TGTGCCAGCAGAGGAGTAAAAAGCGGGGGACGATCCTCCTACGAGCAGTACTTC.

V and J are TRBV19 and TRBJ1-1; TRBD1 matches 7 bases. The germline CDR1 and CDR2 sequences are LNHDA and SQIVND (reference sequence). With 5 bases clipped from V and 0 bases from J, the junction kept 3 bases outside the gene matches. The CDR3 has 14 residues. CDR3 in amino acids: CASSSQGLNTEAFF. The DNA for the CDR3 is TGTGCCAGTAGTTCACAGGGGTTGAACACTGAAGCTTTCTTT.

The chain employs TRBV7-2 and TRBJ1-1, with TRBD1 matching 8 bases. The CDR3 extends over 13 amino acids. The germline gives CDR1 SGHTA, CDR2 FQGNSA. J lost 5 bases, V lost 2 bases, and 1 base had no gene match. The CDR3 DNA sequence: TGTGCCAGCAGCTTACGACAGGGGACTGAAGCTTTCTTT. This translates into CASSLRQGTEAFF.

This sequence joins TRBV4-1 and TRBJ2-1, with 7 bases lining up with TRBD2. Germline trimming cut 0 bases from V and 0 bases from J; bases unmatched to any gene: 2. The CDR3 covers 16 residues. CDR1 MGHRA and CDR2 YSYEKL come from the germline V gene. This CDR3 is CASSQDRGSSYNEQFF. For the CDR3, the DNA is TGCGCCAGCAGCCAAGATCGCGGGAGCTCCTACAATGAGCAGTTCTTC.

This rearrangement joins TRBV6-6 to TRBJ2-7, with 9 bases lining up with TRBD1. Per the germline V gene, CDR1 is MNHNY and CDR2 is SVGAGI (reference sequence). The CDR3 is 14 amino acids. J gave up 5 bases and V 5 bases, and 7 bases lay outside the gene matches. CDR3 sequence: CASSRDRASNEQYF. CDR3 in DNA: TGTGCCAGCAGTCGGGACAGGGCTTCGAACGAGCAGTACTTC.

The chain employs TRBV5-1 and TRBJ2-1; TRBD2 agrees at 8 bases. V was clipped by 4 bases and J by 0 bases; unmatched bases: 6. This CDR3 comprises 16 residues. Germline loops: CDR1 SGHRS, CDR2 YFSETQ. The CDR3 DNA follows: TGCGCCAGCAGCGACACTAGCGGAAGCTCCTACAATGAGCAGTTCTTC. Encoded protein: CASSDTSGSSYNEQFF.

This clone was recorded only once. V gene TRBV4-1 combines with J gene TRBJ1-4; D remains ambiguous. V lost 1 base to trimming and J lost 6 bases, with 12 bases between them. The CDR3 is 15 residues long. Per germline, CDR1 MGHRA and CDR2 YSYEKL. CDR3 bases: TGCGCCAGCAGCCAAGGACGGGGAGGGCATGAAAAACTGTTTTTT. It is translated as CASSQGRGGHEKLFF.

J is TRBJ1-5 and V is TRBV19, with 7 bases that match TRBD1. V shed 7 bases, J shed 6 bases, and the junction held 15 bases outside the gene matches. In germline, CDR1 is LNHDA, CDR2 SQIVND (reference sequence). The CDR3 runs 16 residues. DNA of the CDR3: TGTGCCAGTACCATCGGCGAGGGGGCCATGGGTCAGCCCCAGCATTTT. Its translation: CASTIGEGAMGQPQHF. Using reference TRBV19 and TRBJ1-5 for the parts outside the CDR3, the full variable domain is DGGITQSPKYLFRKEGQNVTLSCEQNLNHDAMYWYRQDPGQGLRLIYYSQIVNDFQKGDIAEGYSVSREKKESFPLTVTSAQKNPTAFYLCASTIGEGAMGQPQHFGDGTRLSIL.